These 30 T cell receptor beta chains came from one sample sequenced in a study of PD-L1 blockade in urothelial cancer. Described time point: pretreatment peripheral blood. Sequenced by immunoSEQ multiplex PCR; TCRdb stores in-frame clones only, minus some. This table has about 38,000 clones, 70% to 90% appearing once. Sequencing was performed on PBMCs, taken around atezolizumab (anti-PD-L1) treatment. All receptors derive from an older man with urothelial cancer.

CDR3 in amino acids: CASSFPAGKPNTDTQYF. As DNA, the CDR3 is TGTGCCAGTAGTTTTCCGGCAGGTAAACCTAATACAGATACGCAGTATTTT. This sequence joins TRBV19 and TRBJ2-3, with unresolved D. Germline lookup yields CDR1 LNHDA and CDR2 SQIVND (reference sequence). V lost 5 bases and J 3 bases, leaving 21 bases between the germline ends. The CDR3 consists of 17 residues.

The DNA for the CDR3 is TGTGCCAGCAGCCTCCGGGGGGACGGCGGCTACACCTTC. Encoded protein: CASSLRGDGGYTF. The chain links TRBV6-5 to TRBJ1-2; possible D gene TRBD1, 5 bases. Trimming stripped 6 bases from V and 8 bases from J, with 16 bases between. Germline lookup yields CDR1 MNHEY and CDR2 SVGAGI. There are 13 residues in the CDR3.

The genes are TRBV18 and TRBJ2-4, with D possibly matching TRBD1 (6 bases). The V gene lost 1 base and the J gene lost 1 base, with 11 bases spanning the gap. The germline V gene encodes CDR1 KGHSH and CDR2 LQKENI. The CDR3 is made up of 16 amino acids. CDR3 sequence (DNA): TGTGCCAGCTCACCACAGGGGGTCATTGCCAAAAACATTCAGTACTTC. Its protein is CASSPQGVIAKNIQYF.

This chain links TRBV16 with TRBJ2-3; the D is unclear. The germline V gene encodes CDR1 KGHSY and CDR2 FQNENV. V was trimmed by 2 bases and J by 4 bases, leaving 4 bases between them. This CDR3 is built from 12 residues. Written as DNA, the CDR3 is TGTGCCAGCAGCCAAGGCTCAGATACGCAGTATTTT. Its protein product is CASSQGSDTQYF.

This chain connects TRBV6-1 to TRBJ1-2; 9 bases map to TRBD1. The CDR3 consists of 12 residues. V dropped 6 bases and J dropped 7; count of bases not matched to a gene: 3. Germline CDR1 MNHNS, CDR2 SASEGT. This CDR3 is CASRTGGFGYTF. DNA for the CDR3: TGTGCCAGCAGAACAGGGGGCTTTGGCTACACCTTC.

The CDR3 loop is CASSRRALREKLFF. CDR3 DNA: TGTGCCAGCTCCAGGAGGGCTCTCCGGGAAAAACTGTTTTTT. The chain combines TRBV28 with TRBJ1-4; unclear D gene. The germline V and J ends were trimmed by 8 bases and 8 bases, with 18 bases remaining between them. In germline, CDR1 is MDHEN, CDR2 SYDVKM. The CDR3 spans 14 residues.

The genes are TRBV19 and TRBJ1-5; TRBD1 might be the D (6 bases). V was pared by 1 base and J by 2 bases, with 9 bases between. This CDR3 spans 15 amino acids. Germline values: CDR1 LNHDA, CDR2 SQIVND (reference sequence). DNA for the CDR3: TGTGCCAGTAGTATAGGAGGGGGAGGCAATCAGCCCCAGCATTTT. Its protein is CASSIGGGGNQPQHF.

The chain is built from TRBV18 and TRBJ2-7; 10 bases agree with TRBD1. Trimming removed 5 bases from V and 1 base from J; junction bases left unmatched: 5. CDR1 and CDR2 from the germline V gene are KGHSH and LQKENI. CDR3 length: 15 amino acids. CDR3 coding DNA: TGTGCCAGCTCATTTCCGGGACAGGGGTCCTACGAGCAGTACTTC. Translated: CASSFPGQGSYEQYF.

The CDR3, as DNA: TGTGCCAGCTCACGGCTCAGGGGCGAGCAGTACTTC. Translation gives CASSRLRGEQYF. The chain uses TRBV18 and TRBJ2-7, with a possible D match to TRBD1 (6 bases). V gave up 4 bases and J gave up 6 bases, with 10 bases separating them. Germline assignment: CDR1 KGHSH and CDR2 LQKENI. The CDR3 consists of 12 residues.

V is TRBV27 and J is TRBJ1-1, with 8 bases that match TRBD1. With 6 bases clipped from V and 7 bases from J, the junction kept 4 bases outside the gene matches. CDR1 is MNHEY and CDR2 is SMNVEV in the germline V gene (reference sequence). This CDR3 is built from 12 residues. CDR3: CASRGQGGEAFF. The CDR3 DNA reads TGTGCCAGCAGAGGACAGGGAGGTGAAGCTTTCTTT.

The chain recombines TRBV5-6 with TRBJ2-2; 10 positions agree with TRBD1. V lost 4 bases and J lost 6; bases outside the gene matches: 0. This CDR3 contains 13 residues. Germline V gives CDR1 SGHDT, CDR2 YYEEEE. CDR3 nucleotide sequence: TGTGCCAGCAGCGGGACAGGGGCCGGGGAGCTGTTTTTT. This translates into CASSGTGAGELFF.

The CDR3 DNA reads as TGTGCCTGGAGGCAGGGGAGAGGGAGCTACACCTTC. It specifies CAWRQGRGSYTF. This chain links TRBV30 with TRBJ1-2; D perhaps matches TRBD1 (6 bases). V was pared by 3 bases and J by 9 bases, with 14 bases between. The CDR3 length is 12 residues. Germline CDR1 GTSNPN, CDR2 SVGIG (reference sequence).

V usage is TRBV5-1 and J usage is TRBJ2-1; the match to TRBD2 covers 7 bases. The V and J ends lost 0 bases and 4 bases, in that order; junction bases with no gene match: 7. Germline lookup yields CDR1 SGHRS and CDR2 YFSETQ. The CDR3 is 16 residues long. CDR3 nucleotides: TGCGCCAGCAGCTTGGTTGCAGCGGGACGGTACAATGAGCAGTTCTTC. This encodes CASSLVAAGRYNEQFF.

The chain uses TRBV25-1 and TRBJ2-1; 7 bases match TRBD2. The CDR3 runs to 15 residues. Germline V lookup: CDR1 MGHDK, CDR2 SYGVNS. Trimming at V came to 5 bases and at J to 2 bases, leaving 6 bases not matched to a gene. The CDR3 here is CASSPVAGPYNEQFF. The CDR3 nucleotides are TGTGCCAGCAGTCCCGTAGCGGGTCCCTACAATGAGCAGTTCTTC.

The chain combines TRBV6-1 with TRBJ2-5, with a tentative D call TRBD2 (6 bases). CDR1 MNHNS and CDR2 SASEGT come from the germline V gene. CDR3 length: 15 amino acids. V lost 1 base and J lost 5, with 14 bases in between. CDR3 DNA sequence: TGTGCCAGCAGTGAAGTCTGGGGGGAAGGGGAGACCCAGTACTTC. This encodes CASSEVWGEGETQYF.

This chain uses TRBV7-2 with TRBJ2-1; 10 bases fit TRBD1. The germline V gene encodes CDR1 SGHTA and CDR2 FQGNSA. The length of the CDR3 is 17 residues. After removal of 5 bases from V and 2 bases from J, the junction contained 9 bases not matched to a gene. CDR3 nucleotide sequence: TGTGCCAGCAGCCGACGACAGGGGGCGAACCCCTACAATGAGCAGTTCTTC. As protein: CASSRRQGANPYNEQFF.

CDR3 protein: CASSPSLGQGYEQYF. The CDR3 DNA is TGTGCCAGCAGCCCCTCCTTGGGACAGGGATACGAGCAGTACTTC. The V gene is TRBV7-2, the J gene TRBJ2-7, with 9 bases that match TRBD1. V lost 5 bases and J lost 4; bases outside the gene matches: 9. Germline lookup yields CDR1 SGHTA and CDR2 FQGNSA. CDR3 length: 15 residues.

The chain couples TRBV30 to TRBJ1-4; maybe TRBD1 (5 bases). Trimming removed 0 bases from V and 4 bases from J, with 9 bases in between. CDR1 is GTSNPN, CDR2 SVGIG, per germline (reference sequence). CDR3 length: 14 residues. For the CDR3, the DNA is TGTGCCTGGAGTGTCGACAGTTTTAATGAAAAACTGTTTTTT. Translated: CAWSVDSFNEKLFF.

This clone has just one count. In DNA form, the CDR3 reads TGTGCCAGCAGCCTGAGCTTAGGGACTAGCGGCTCCTACGAGCAGTACTTC. This encodes CASSLSLGTSGSYEQYF. V gene TRBV28 combines with J gene TRBJ2-7; 11 positions match TRBD2. The V gene end was trimmed by 6 bases and the J gene end by 0 bases; junction bases not matched to a gene: 10. Per germline, CDR1 MDHEN and CDR2 SYDVKM. The CDR3 is made up of 17 amino acids.

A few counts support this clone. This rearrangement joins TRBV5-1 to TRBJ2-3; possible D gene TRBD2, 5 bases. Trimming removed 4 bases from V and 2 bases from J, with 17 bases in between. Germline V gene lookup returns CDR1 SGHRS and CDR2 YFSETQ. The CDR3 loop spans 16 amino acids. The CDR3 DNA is TGCGCCAGCAGCCCCTTCGGTGGGAGAGACACAGATACGCAGTATTTT. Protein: CASSPFGGRDTDTQYF.

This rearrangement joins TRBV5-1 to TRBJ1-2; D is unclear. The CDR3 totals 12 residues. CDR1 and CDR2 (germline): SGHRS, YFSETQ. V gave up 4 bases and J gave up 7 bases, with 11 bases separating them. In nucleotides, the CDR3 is TGCGCCAGCAGCGCGACACTGTCTGGCTACACCTTC. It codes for CASSATLSGYTF.

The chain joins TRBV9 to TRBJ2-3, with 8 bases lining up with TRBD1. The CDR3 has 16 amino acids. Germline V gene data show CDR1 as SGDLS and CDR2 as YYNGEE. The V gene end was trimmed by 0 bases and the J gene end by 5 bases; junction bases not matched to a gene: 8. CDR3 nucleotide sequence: TGTGCCAGCAGCGTAGGTTTCCAGGGGGCTAAAGATACGCAGTATTTT. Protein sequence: CASSVGFQGAKDTQYF.

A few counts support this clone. The CDR3 nucleotides are TGTGCCAGCAGTCCGGGACTTTCTAATAGTGAGCAGTTCTTC. Translated: CASSPGLSNSEQFF. The V gene is TRBV19, the J gene TRBJ2-1; D might be TRBD2 (6 bases). Germline values: CDR1 LNHDA, CDR2 SQIVND (reference sequence). Trimming removed 9 bases from V and 9 bases from J, with 21 bases in between. The CDR3 extends over 14 amino acids. The full variable domain, completed using reference TRBV19 and TRBJ2-1, is DGGITQSPKYLFRKEGQNVTLSCEQNLNHDAMYWYRQDPGQGLRLIYYSQIVNDFQKGDIAEGYSVSREKKESFPLTVTSAQKNPTAFYLCASSPGLSNSEQFFGPGTRLTVL.

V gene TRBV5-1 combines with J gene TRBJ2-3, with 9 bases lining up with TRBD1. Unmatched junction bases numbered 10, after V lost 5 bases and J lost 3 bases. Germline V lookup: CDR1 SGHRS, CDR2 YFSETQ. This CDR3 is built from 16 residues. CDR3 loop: CASRLGQGKFTDTQYF. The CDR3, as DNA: TGCGCCAGCAGACTCGGACAGGGGAAGTTTACAGATACGCAGTATTTT.

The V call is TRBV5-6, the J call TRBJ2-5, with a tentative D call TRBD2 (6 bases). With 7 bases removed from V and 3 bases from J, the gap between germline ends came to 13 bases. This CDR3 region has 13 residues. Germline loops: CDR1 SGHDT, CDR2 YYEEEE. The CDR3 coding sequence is TGTGCCAGCGGGAGGAGGGTGGAAGAGACCCAGTACTTC. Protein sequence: CASGRRVEETQYF.

The CDR3 nucleotides read TGTGCCAGCAGAGGGGGGGGTGAAACCTACGAGCAGTACTTC. This gives the protein CASRGGGETYEQYF. The chain couples TRBV28 to TRBJ2-7, with D perhaps TRBD2 (7 bases). The CDR3 covers 14 residues. V was shortened by 6 bases and J by 2 bases, with 14 bases between the two germline ends. The germline V gene has CDR1 MDHEN and CDR2 SYDVKM.

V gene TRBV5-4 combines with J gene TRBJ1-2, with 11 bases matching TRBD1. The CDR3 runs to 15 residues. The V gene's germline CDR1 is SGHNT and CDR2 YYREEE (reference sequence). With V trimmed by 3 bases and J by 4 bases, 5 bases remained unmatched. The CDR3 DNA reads TGTGCCAGCAGCTCTGAAGGACAGGGGGCCTATGGCTACACCTTC. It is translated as CASSSEGQGAYGYTF.

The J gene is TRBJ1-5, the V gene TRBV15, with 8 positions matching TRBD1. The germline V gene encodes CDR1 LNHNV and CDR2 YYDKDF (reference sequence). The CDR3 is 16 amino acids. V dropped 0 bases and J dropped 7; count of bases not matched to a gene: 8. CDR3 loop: CATSRERTGIWQPQHF. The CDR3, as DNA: TGTGCCACCAGCAGAGAAAGGACAGGGATTTGGCAGCCCCAGCATTTT.

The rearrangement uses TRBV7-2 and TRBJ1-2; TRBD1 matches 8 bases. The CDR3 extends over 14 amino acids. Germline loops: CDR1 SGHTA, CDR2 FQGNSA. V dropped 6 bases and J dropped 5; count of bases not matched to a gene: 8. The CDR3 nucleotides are TGTGCCAGCAGTCACAAAACAGGGGGGTATGGCTACACCTTC. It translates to CASSHKTGGYGYTF.

CDR3 sequence (DNA): TGTGCCAGCTCACCAACAGTAAACTACGAGCAGTACTTC. Amino acids: CASSPTVNYEQYF. The V and J genes are TRBV18 and TRBJ2-7; D gene uncertain. V was pared by 2 bases and J by 3 bases, with 8 bases between. The CDR3 runs to 13 residues. Germline CDR1 and CDR2: KGHSH and LQKENI.